The 20 T cell receptor beta chains below were found in one sample sequenced in a study of blood T cells in healthy people across ages. Primed by a sample-barcoded 5' primer and a J-beta primer mix, a second PCR proceeded for roughly 6 to 12 cycles. TCRdb ran MiXCR on the 5' RACE reads and lists one entry per CDR3 protein. The data contain some 750,000 distinct CDR3 sequences, 20% to 25% of them singletons. Sequencing was done on a sample of blood. Every receptor here comes from a man in his 70s in good health.

This clonotype showed up just a few times. The rearrangement links TRBV5-5 to TRBJ2-7; 9 bases are a match to TRBD1. The V segment lost 0 bases and the J segment 5 bases; nucleotides outside the gene matches: 6. Germline V gene lookup returns CDR1 SGHKS and CDR2 YYEKEE (reference sequence). This CDR3 contains 15 residues. The CDR3 DNA is TGTGCCAGCAGCTTGGCCGGACAGGGGTTAGACGAGCAGTACGTC. Amino acids: CASSLAGQGLDEQYV.

The chain joins TRBV3-1 to TRBJ1-1; 9 positions match TRBD1. After removal of 4 bases from V and 1 base from J, the junction contained 10 bases not matched to a gene. CDR1 is LGHDT, CDR2 YNNKEL, per germline (reference sequence). The CDR3 sequence is 17 residues long. The CDR3: CASSPMGRTGANTEAFF. The CDR3 bases are TGTGCCAGCAGCCCCATGGGCCGGACAGGGGCGAACACTGAAGCTTTCTTT.

This clonotype was counted a few times. The chain joins TRBV29-1 to TRBJ2-1; D may be TRBD1 or TRBD2 (5 bases each). Germline lookup yields CDR1 SQVTM and CDR2 ANQGSEA. CDR3 length: 13 residues. The V gene lost 2 bases and the J gene lost 8 bases, with 13 bases spanning the gap. The CDR3 region is CSVELDIGDEQFF. CDR3 DNA sequence: TGCAGCGTTGAATTGGACATCGGGGATGAGCAGTTCTTC.

The J gene is TRBJ2-1, the V gene TRBV7-3; 7 bases are a match to TRBD1. The CDR3 has 16 residues. Germline CDR1 is SGHTA and CDR2 is FQGTGA. The junction had 12 bases not matched to a gene; V was cut back by 2 bases and J by 8 bases. CDR3 region: CASSLDRASLNHEQFF. The DNA of the CDR3 is TGTGCCAGCAGCTTAGACAGGGCCTCTCTCAATCATGAGCAGTTCTTC.

This clonotype turned up a few times. The chain joins TRBV20-1 to TRBJ1-1, with no clear D. Per the germline V gene, CDR1 is DFQATT and CDR2 is SNEGSKA (reference sequence). CDR3 length: 18 amino acids. Trimming cost V 1 base and J 1 base, with 22 bases left between them. The CDR3 DNA reads as TGCAGTGCTAGAGCCTTCCACCGGGTTGGGCTATCGAACACTGAAGCTTTCTTT. Encoded protein: CSARAFHRVGLSNTEAFF.

This clonotype was observed a few times. This chain joins TRBV3-1 and TRBJ1-2; D call uncertain. V shed 3 bases and J shed 2 bases, with 10 bases lying between them. The germline V gene encodes CDR1 LGHDT and CDR2 YNNKEL (reference sequence). The CDR3 is 14 residues long. CDR3 nucleotide sequence: TGTGCCAGCAGCCACATGGGCAGGAACTATGGCTACACCTTC. This translates into CASSHMGRNYGYTF.

This clonotype was counted between two and nine times. V gene TRBV19 combines with J gene TRBJ1-5; D is uncertain. The germline CDR1 and CDR2 sequences are LNHDA and SQIVND (reference sequence). Trimming pared 5 bases from V and 6 bases from J, leaving 14 bases between. The CDR3 extends over 14 amino acids. CDR3 DNA: TGTGCCAGTAGTCTGGTGGCAGGCGCTCAGCCCCAGCATTTT. Amino acids: CASSLVAGAQPQHF. The entire variable domain, with the rest obtained from reference TRBV19 and TRBJ1-5, is as follows: DGGITQSPKYLFRKEGQNVTLSCEQNLNHDAMYWYRQDPGQGLRLIYYSQIVNDFQKGDIAEGYSVSREKKESFPLTVTSAQKNPTAFYLCASSLVAGAQPQHFGDGTRLSIL.

In the case of this clonotype: This may stem from a read error, because a much larger clone lies one nucleotide away. The V gene is TRBV6-2 or TRBV6-3, the J gene TRBJ2-5, with 8 nucleotides matching TRBD2. The CDR3 consists of 16 residues. Germline V gene data show CDR1 as MNHEY and CDR2 as SVGEGT. V trimming: 4 bases; J trimming: 4 bases; junction bases outside the gene matches: 11. The CDR3 DNA sequence: TGTGCCAGCAGTTGCGGGTCGGGGGGGCTTCGAGAGACCCAGTACTTC. Translating gives CASSCGSGGLRETQYF.

This clonotype has a count of ten or more. The chain recombines TRBV10-3 with TRBJ2-1, with 7 bases aligning to TRBD1. Per germline, CDR1 ENHRY and CDR2 SYGVKD. The ends lost 0 bases at V and 7 bases at J; junction bases unmatched: 9. This CDR3 has 16 residues. The CDR3 DNA is TGTGCCATCAGTGAGTCTGGAAAGGGGGCCTGGAATGAGCAGTTCTTC. The encoded protein is CAISESGKGAWNEQFF.

This clonotype has just one count. The V call is TRBV5-6, the J call TRBJ2-1; 11 bases align to TRBD2. The V gene end was trimmed by 0 bases and the J gene end by 0 bases; junction bases not matched to a gene: 5. The CDR3 is 18 amino acids. Germline assignment: CDR1 SGHDT and CDR2 YYEEEE. The CDR3 nucleotides read TGTGCCAGCAGCTTGGGACTAGCGGGACTCAGCTCCTACAATGAGCAGTTCTTC. Translating it yields CASSLGLAGLSSYNEQFF.

This clonotype appeared a few times. The chain has TRBV7-2 and TRBJ2-3; 13 bases are shared with TRBD2. Germline CDR1 reads SGHTA; CDR2 reads FQGNSA. The CDR3 length is 15 residues. Trimming at V came to 4 bases and at J to 4 bases, leaving 2 bases not matched to a gene. The CDR3 DNA follows: TGTGCCAGCAGCTCAACTAGCGGGAGGGCAGATACGCAGTATTTT. Its protein product is CASSSTSGRADTQYF. Looking up the rest from reference TRBV7-2 and TRBJ2-3 gives the full variable domain: GAGVSQSPSNKVTEKGKDVELRCDPISGHTALYWYRQSLGQGLEFLIYFQGNSAPDKSGLPSDRFSAERTGGSVSTLTIQRTQQEDSAVYLCASSSTSGRADTQYFGPGTRLTVL.

This clonotype was counted at least ten times. The chain employs TRBV5-1 and TRBJ2-3; TRBD2 aligns across 15 bases. Unmatched junction bases numbered 6, after V lost 4 bases and J lost 3 bases. Germline V lookup: CDR1 SGHRS, CDR2 YFSETQ. The CDR3 consists of 17 residues. This chain's CDR3 is CASSRGLAGGSTDTQYF. The DNA of the CDR3 is TGCGCCAGCAGCAGGGGACTAGCGGGAGGATCGACAGATACGCAGTATTTT.

The table lists this clonotype with a few counts. The V and J genes are TRBV14 and TRBJ2-7, with D unclear. Germline V gene data show CDR1 as SGHDN and CDR2 as FVKESK. Trimming left V 8 bases short and J 0 bases short, with 8 bases between. The CDR3 has 12 residues. The CDR3 DNA sequence: TGTGCCAGCGGCGGTTTCTCCTACGAGCAGTACTTC. Protein product: CASGGFSYEQYF. Drawing the rest from reference TRBV14 and TRBJ2-7, the complete variable domain is EAGVTQFPSHSVIEKGQTVTLRCDPISGHDNLYWYRRVMGKEIKFLLHFVKESKQDESGMPNNRFLAERTGGTYSTLKVQPAELEDSGVYFCASGGFSYEQYFGPGTRLTVT.

The CDR3 region is CASSLAPAVTDTQYF. Here the CDR3 DNA reads TGTGCCAGCAGCTTAGCGCCGGCAGTCACAGATACGCAGTATTTT. V is TRBV7-2 and J is TRBJ2-3; D not certain. The V end lost 0 bases, the J end lost 2 bases, and 9 bases lay between the germline ends. CDR1 and CDR2 (germline): SGHTA, FQGNSA. CDR3 length: 15 residues.

Of note for this clonotype: At one boundary the junction diverges from the germline segment, which might be a read error. The rearrangement joins TRBV7-9 to TRBJ1-2; D might be TRBD1 (5 bases). There are 13 residues in the CDR3. Germline values: CDR1 SEHNR, CDR2 FQNEAQ (reference sequence). The CDR3 protein is CASSLGTTYGYAF. CDR3 nucleotide sequence: TGTGCCAGCAGCTTAGGGACAACCTATGGCTACGCCTTC. Supplemented by reference TRBV7-9 and TRBJ1-2, the full variable domain reads DTGVSQNPRHKITKRGQNVTFRCDPISEHNRLYWYRQTLGQGPEFLTYFQNEAQLEKSRLLSDRFSAERPKGSFSTLEIQRTEQGDSAMYLCASSLGTTYGYAFGSGTRLTVV.

The rearrangement links TRBV12-3 or TRBV12-4 to TRBJ2-3; D is undetermined. Trimming shortened V by 5 bases and J by 2 bases, and 11 bases separated the two germline ends. The CDR3 extends over 14 amino acids. The chain's CDR3 is CASSPRLATDTQYF. CDR3 DNA sequence: TGTGCCAGCAGTCCCCGACTGGCCACAGATACGCAGTATTTT.

This sequence joins TRBV9 and TRBJ2-5; D may match TRBD1 or TRBD2 (5 bases each). V shed 6 bases and J shed 3 bases, with 18 bases lying between them. The germline gives CDR1 SGDLS, CDR2 YYNGEE. The CDR3 sequence is 15 residues long. As DNA, the CDR3 is TGTGCCAGCACCCGGTCGGGGACGGCAAAAGAGACCCAGTACTTC. Translation gives CASTRSGTAKETQYF.

The chain employs TRBV4-2 and TRBJ1-3, with 9 bases lining up with TRBD1. CDR1 and CDR2 from the germline V gene are LGHNA and YNFKEQ. With 2 bases clipped from V and 0 bases from J, the junction kept 5 bases outside the gene matches. The CDR3 has 17 residues. The CDR3 coding sequence is TGTGCCAGCAGCCAACGACAGGGGGATTACTCTGGAAACACCATATATTTT. This translates into CASSQRQGDYSGNTIYF.

This clonotype was recorded many times. The chain couples TRBV9 to TRBJ2-5; D is perhaps TRBD2 (6 bases). Trimming shortened V by 0 bases and J by 1 base, and 16 bases separated the two germline ends. CDR3 length: 17 residues. Germline loops: CDR1 SGDLS, CDR2 YYNGEE. CDR3 in DNA: TGTGCCAGCAGCGTAGCCTCCAACGGGAGAGGCCAAGAGACCCAGTACTTC. Translated, it gives CASSVASNGRGQETQYF.

This clonotype was seen ten or more times. In DNA, the CDR3 is TGTGCCAGCAGCCCCGCGGGACTAGCGGGGAACACAGATACGCAGTATTTT. This codes for CASSPAGLAGNTDTQYF. The chain recombines TRBV7-2 with TRBJ2-3, with 13 bases matching TRBD2. Germline CDR1 and CDR2: SGHTA and FQGNSA. The CDR3 runs 17 residues. V lost 5 bases, J lost 2 bases, and 7 bases stayed unmatched.